Below, 2 T cell receptor beta chains from the same sample are listed, as sequenced in a study of vaccination and CD4 T cells after COVID-19. As to treatment: roughly 10-day PBMC culture with coronavirus spike peptide pools or control peptides (ViraFEST assay). Oncomine TCR Beta short-read sequencing was applied to DNA from cultured CD4+ T cells. TCRdb itself ran the PCR reads through MiXCR, one entry per CDR3 protein. The table records over 15,000 distinct CDR3 sequences, more than 55% of them present only once. These receptors are not linked to any known antigen. The sequenced sample consisted of CD4+ T cells from blood, cultured in vitro. The receptors come from a human donor who had recovered from COVID-19.

This clonotype was seen only a few times. V and J are TRBV4-3 and TRBJ1-1, with no clear D. V was cut by 0 bases and J by 0 bases, with 8 bases left in between. The CDR3 runs 15 residues. The V gene's germline CDR1 is LGHNA and CDR2 YSLEER. CDR3 nucleotides: TGCGCCAGCAGCCAAGAGTCCAGTTTGAACACTGAAGCTTTCTTT. This sequence encodes CASSQESSLNTEAFF.

The CDR3 sequence is CASSSHRKETQYF. The CDR3 bases are TGTGCCAGCAGCTCGCACAGAAAAGAGACCCAGTACTTC. V and J are TRBV5-4 and TRBJ2-5; D is uncertain. The CDR3 totals 13 residues. Germline loops: CDR1 SGHNT, CDR2 YYREEE (reference sequence). V was cut by 3 bases and J by 3 bases, with 9 bases left in between.